The TCR beta chain described here comes from a study of tumor and adjacent non-tumor tissue in lung cancer (dated by TCRdb to between 2018 and 2020). Regarding the study in general: The cohort included about a dozen adenocarcinoma, a couple of squamous cell carcinoma and 1 small cell lung cancer patients. Among the approximately 15 patients, ages ranged from roughly 30 to 85 years, approximately 10 were men and 5 were women, and disease was TNM stage I to III. Sequencing generated a total of 125,075,908 productive TCRbeta reads, averaging roughly 4.4 million reads per sample. Using bulk TCRbeta repertoires from 15 lung cancer patients, the study set lung tumor tissue side by side with matched distant non-tumor lung tissue. For each patient, one tumor sample and one normal lung sample were taken, giving around 30 paired specimens that underwent TCRbeta CDR3 sequencing.

Library preparation was by multiplex PCR. The instrument was an Illumina HiSeq 2500. Following protocols modified from ARM-PCR, the researchers constructed TCRbeta libraries through three rounds of nested PCR with primers (Table S4). Before sequencing, PCR products of 200-500 bp were cut from the gel and purified using the QIAquick gel extraction kit. The authors processed their data as follows. Trimmomatic was used to clean the reads, FLASH merged the cleaned reads into complete CDR3 sequences, and MiTCR assigned the sequences to V(D)J germline segments. Clonal diversity was computed as the inverse Simpson's index with VDJtools. Productive reads were defined as in-frame sequences without a premature stop codon. TCRdb trimmed public reads at Q25 via fastp, called clones via MiXCR and kept in-frame beta chains. Under each unique CDR3 protein, matching rows form one entry showing the most common genes and DNA. V and J calls and clone size were set by TCRdb, not the authors. Counted in this sample were some 80,000 distinct CDR3 sequences; around 77% of them appeared once. Roughly 10% of the sample is held by the ten biggest clonotypes.

This clonotype occurred many times. It has no known antigen specificity. No much larger clone exists at a distance of one base, and base qualities are not known. V gives up 0 bases and J gives up 3 bases, and the segment between their germline ends measures 12 bases. Taken from cysteine to phenylalanine, the CDR3 has 15 residues. Only CDR3 DNA is held: 45 bases, read in frame from base 1. CDR1 and CDR2, per the germline V gene, are MNHEY and SVGAGI. Here is what the overall study found, with its caveats: Peripheral blood was not sequenced, so blood TCRbeta repertoires were not examined in the lung cancer patients of the study. TCR diversity was significantly higher in younger patients, and greater tumor TCR diversity was associated with shorter overall survival and shorter disease-free survival. The methods do not name the sequencing platform or mention unique molecular identifiers. TCR diversity (inverse Simpson) was significantly higher in tumor than in normal lung tissue (roughly 430 vs 170, P = 0.0075, Mann-Whitney U test). A significantly larger cumulative share of the repertoire was made up by the top 100 clones in normal lung than in tumor tissue. Only 15 or so patients were included in the cohort, and the need for larger samples and more detailed clinical data was noted by the authors.

RNA was isolated from bulk unsorted tissue, and RNA quality was assessed with a NanoDrop ND-1000 and an Agilent 2100. Newly diagnosed lung cancer patients without prior chemotherapy who had been admitted for thoracic surgery in China between August and November 2014 were enrolled as donors. Patients who had received previous radiotherapy or chemotherapy, or who had another concurrent cancer, were excluded from the study. Pieces of surgical tissue measuring about 1-2 cm3 were kept in RNAlater solution and stored at -80 degrees C until use. This TCR was sampled from a woman in her forties with non-small cell lung cancer. The sequence joins TRBV6-5 to TRBJ2-7, with no D gene named confidently. Sequences were obtained from lung tumor tissue. The CDR3 has the sequence CASSYSTSRHYEQYF. DNA sequence: TGTGCCAGCAGTTACTCGACCTCTAGGCACTACGAGCAGTACTTC.